Sequencing of this T cell receptor beta chain was carried out in a study of beta chain features in type 1 diabetes. Across the whole study: The patient and healthy donor groups were comparable for age, gender and cell yields.

Sequenced material consisted of expressed TCRB transcripts (all of the isolated RNA was reverse transcribed). Assay used: immunoSEQ multiplex PCR; TCRdb lists only in-frame clones, some missing. This table has a few hundred thousand clones, over 9% appearing once. Study results and caveats: All four CD4+ subsets from Type 1 diabetes patients carried moderately but significantly shorter TCRB CDR3s. PCR, the amplification step, might favor shorter templates, equally in patients and controls. Reads derived from cDNA could over-represent cells showing high TCR expression.

Comments on this clone: Its antigen remains unidentified.

The CDR3 has 13 amino acids. V lost 8 bases and J lost 2, with 12 bases in between. Germline loops: CDR1 MDHEN, CDR2 SYDVKM. Material: central memory CD4+ T cells from blood. The gene calls are TRBV28 and TRBJ1-2; possible D gene TRBD1, 6 bases. The TCR was taken from a man aged 30 to 39 with type 1 diabetes. The CDR3 loop is CASAKGGNYGYTF. Written as DNA, the CDR3 is TGTGCCAGCGCCAAGGGGGGGAACTATGGCTACACCTTC.